Listed below are T cell receptor beta chains from one sample, sequenced in a study of OX40 agonist ivuxolimab in advanced cancers. TCRdb's copy holds only in-frame clones and misses some; the assay was immunoSEQ multiplex PCR. The sample has 50,000 to 80,000 clones, approximately 84% seen once; the top ten hold less than 3.5%. Sample: CD4+ or CD8+ T cells sorted from blood, taken in a trial of the OX40 agonist ivuxolimab. The receptors here all came from an adult with an advanced solid tumor such as melanoma, head and neck, liver or kidney cancer. CDR3s include the opening cysteine and the closing phenylalanine or tryptophan. D genes are given only for firm matches. Where a row states a size, it is once, few, many or the class of an expanded clone; other rows omit it.

CDR3aa	CDR3nt	v_gene	j_gene	abundance	d_gene
CAISESRNTEAFF	TGTGCCATCAGTGAGTCCAGGAACACTGAAGCTTTCTTT	TRBV10-3	TRBJ1-1	-	-
CASSVGFHSYNEQFF	TGTGCCAGCAGTGTAGGCTTCCACTCCTACAATGAGCAGTTCTTC	TRBV6-4	TRBJ2-1	few	-
CASSQDLARSTDTQYF	TGCGCCAGCAGCCAAGACCTAGCGCGAAGCACAGATACGCAGTATTTT	TRBV4-1	TRBJ2-3	-	-
CASSLSPQGYEQYF	TGTGCCAGCAGTCTATCACCTCAGGGCTACGAGCAGTACTTC	TRBV6-5	TRBJ2-7	-	-
CASRATGEETQYF	TGTGCCAGCAGGGCGACAGGGGAAGAGACCCAGTACTTC	TRBV2	TRBJ2-5	once	TRBD1
CASSKGGGYEQYF	TGTGCCAGCAGCAAAGGAGGCGGATACGAGCAGTACTTC	TRBV21-1	TRBJ2-7	-	-
CAWSEGRYYEQYF	TGTGCCTGGAGTGAGGGACGTTACTACGAGCAGTACTTC	TRBV30	TRBJ2-7	-	-
CASSQTNTGELFF	TGTGCCAGCAGCCAAACGAACACCGGGGAGCTGTTTTTT	TRBV14	TRBJ2-2	few	-
CASSLRGGPFGTQYF	TGTGCCAGCAGCTTGCGCGGGGGGCCTTTCGGGACCCAGTACTTC	TRBV5-6	TRBJ2-5	-	TRBD2
CAWSLYNEQFF	TGTGCCTGGAGTCTCTACAATGAGCAGTTCTTC	TRBV30	TRBJ2-1	once	-
CASSTYREFNEKLFF	TGTGCCAGCAGCACTTATCGGGAGTTTAATGAAAAACTGTTTTTT	TRBV7-9	TRBJ1-4	-	-
CASIPSEPYNEQFF	TGTGCCAGCATCCCTAGCGAACCCTACAATGAGCAGTTCTTC	TRBV2	TRBJ2-1	-	-
CASSWNPQDKKTQYF	TGTGCCAGCAGCTGGAATCCACAGGATAAGAAGACCCAGTACTTC	TRBV5-4	TRBJ2-5	few	-
CASSVQGVDQPQHF	TGTGCCAGCAGCGTACAGGGGGTAGATCAGCCCCAGCATTTT	TRBV5-4	TRBJ1-5	-	TRBD1
CASSDSDRDYEQYF	TGCGCCAGCAGTGATTCCGACAGGGACTACGAGCAGTACTTC	TRBV10-1	TRBJ2-7	-	TRBD1
CASSLMGSGTSTDTQYF	TGTGCCAGCAGCTTAATGGGTAGCGGGACTAGCACAGATACGCAGTATTTT	TRBV7-3	TRBJ2-3	-	TRBD2
CASSLGLDSYEQYF	TGCGCCAGCAGCTTGGGACTGGACTCCTACGAGCAGTACTTC	TRBV5-1	TRBJ2-7	-	-
CASRPGGAETQYF	TGTGCCAGCAGACCCGGGGGAGCAGAGACCCAGTACTTC	TRBV6-5	TRBJ2-5	-	-